The source of this T cell receptor beta chain is a study of immune cell composition in non-small cell lung cancer. Overall study findings and caveats: Dominant in vivo tumour-associated clones were not shown to share tumour-reactive sequences. Tumour TCR-beta clonality was not significantly tied to smoking pack-years. Squamous carcinomas (about 75%) more often had tumour-associated clones >0.5% than adenocarcinomas (roughly 35%).

For this clone: As yet, its antigen is unknown.

Normal lung was taken at the farthest possible site, at least 3 cm from tumour. Frozen unsorted single-cell suspensions supplied the genomic DNA. V was shortened by 2 bases and J by 1 base, with 11 bases between the two germline ends. The CDR3 totals 15 residues. CDR1 and CDR2 from the germline V gene are SGHAT and FQDESV (reference sequence). Assay: immunoSEQ multiplex PCR; the TCRdb copy retains only in-frame clones and omits some. Here the sample spans about 2,200 clones, approximately 69% being singletons. This TCR derives from a human donor with non-small cell lung cancer. Sequencing used non-adjacent lung tissue. This chain connects TRBV11-1 to TRBJ1-1, with D uncertain. The CDR3 DNA is TGTGCCAGCAGCTTAATGTCTACTCCGAACACTGAAGCTTTCTTT. Translation gives CASSLMSTPNTEAFF.